Each of the 17 T cell receptor beta chains below was sequenced from the same sample in a study of beta chain features in type 1 diabetes. Antigen specificity for these receptors is unknown. Study outcomes and limitations: Researchers report that Type 1 diabetes patients had moderately but significantly shorter TCRB CDR3s across all four CD4+ subsets.

The entirety of the isolated RNA underwent reverse transcription, so expressed TCRB transcripts were sequenced. Using immunoSEQ multiplex PCR, the repertoire was profiled, and TCRdb retains in-frame clones only, with some absent. This repertoire shows fewer than 400,000 clones, over 7% found once; its top ten account for roughly 0.99%. The sample taken for sequencing was central memory CD4+ T cells from blood. Source of these receptors: a man younger than 40 with type 1 diabetes.

The gene calls are TRBV28 and TRBJ1-1; unclear D gene. The CDR3 extends over 14 amino acids. Deletions cut 2 bases from V and 4 bases from J, with 11 bases between. CDR1 MDHEN and CDR2 SYDVKM come from the germline V gene. DNA of the CDR3: TGTGCCAGCAGTTTAAGTTGGAGGGCCACTGAAGCTTTCTTT. This translates into CASSLSWRATEAFF.

The table lists this clone with a few counts. The chain employs TRBV30 and TRBJ1-3, with 9 bases matching TRBD1. There are 14 residues in the CDR3. Trimming took 3 bases from V and 0 from J; bases not matched to a gene: 0. Germline loops: CDR1 GTSNPN, CDR2 SVGIG (reference sequence). The CDR3 here is CAWRTGGSGNTIYF. CDR3 in DNA: TGTGCCTGGAGGACAGGGGGCTCTGGAAACACCATATATTTT.

The rearrangement uses TRBV6-5 and TRBJ2-5; D possibly corresponds to TRBD2 (6 bases). Germline V gene lookup returns CDR1 MNHEY and CDR2 SVGAGI. CDR3 size: 15 residues. The V end was cut by 5 bases, the J end by 7 bases, with 20 bases between. The CDR3 region is CASSTGTLGGGTQYF. The CDR3 DNA is TGTGCCAGCAGTACCGGGACTCTGGGTGGTGGGACCCAGTACTTC.

The sample holds many counts of this clone. The rearrangement uses TRBV7-9 and TRBJ1-1, with 9 bases aligning to TRBD1. The V gene's germline CDR1 is SEHNR and CDR2 FQNEAQ (reference sequence). CDR3 length: 16 residues. V shed 3 bases, J shed 5 bases, and the junction held 10 bases outside the gene matches. The CDR3 is CASSFTGGGEGTEAFF. Here the CDR3 DNA reads TGTGCCAGCAGCTTTACAGGGGGCGGAGAGGGAACTGAAGCTTTCTTT.

The chain carries TRBV7-2 and TRBJ2-3; D ambiguous. The length of the CDR3 is 15 residues. Trimming cost V 7 bases and J 6 bases, with 20 bases left between them. From germline, CDR1 is SGHTA and CDR2 FQGNSA. As DNA, the CDR3 is TGTGCCAGCACGGTGTCGGCGGCCCTGGGGGATACGCAGTATTTT. Translating gives CASTVSAALGDTQYF.

The chain employs TRBV27 and TRBJ1-2, with D possibly being TRBD1 (6 bases). The CDR3 contains 14 residues. V lost 4 bases and J 6 bases, leaving 15 bases between the germline ends. Germline values: CDR1 MNHEY, CDR2 SMNVEV (reference sequence). The CDR3 DNA reads as TGTGCCAGCAGTTCGAACAACGGGGGCCATGGCTACACCTTC. The encoded protein is CASSSNNGGHGYTF.

V is TRBV4-3 and J is TRBJ2-1; D possibly corresponds to TRBD2 (5 bases). Germline CDR1 and CDR2: LGHNA and YSLEER. This CDR3 region has 13 residues. Trimming pared 0 bases from V and 10 bases from J, leaving 10 bases between. The CDR3 DNA reads TGCGCCAGCAGCCAAGATACGGGAAGAGAGCAGTTCTTC. This translates into CASSQDTGREQFF.

The chain is built from TRBV5-1 and TRBJ2-5, with 8 bases matching TRBD1. The CDR3 totals 12 residues. The J segment lost 3 bases and the V segment lost 5 bases, leaving 0 bases of the junction unmatched. The germline V gene encodes CDR1 SGHRS and CDR2 YFSETQ. The CDR3 protein is CASRTGEETQYF. CDR3 nucleotides: TGCGCCAGCAGGACAGGGGAAGAGACCCAGTACTTC.

The genes are TRBV19 and TRBJ1-1; D not certain. The CDR3 contains 15 residues. The germline CDR1 and CDR2 sequences are LNHDA and SQIVND (reference sequence). V dropped 5 bases and J dropped 2 bases, with 15 bases sitting between them. The chain's CDR3 is CASSPRAFPNTEAFF. The CDR3 DNA is TGTGCCAGTAGTCCCCGGGCTTTTCCCAACACTGAAGCTTTCTTT.

The chain links TRBV7-8 to TRBJ2-1; 9 bases line up with TRBD2. This CDR3 comprises 16 residues. V was clipped by 5 bases and J by 5 bases; unmatched bases: 10. Germline-derived CDR1 and CDR2 are SGHVS and FQNEAQ. The CDR3 reads CASSPGTSPRHNEQFF. The CDR3, as DNA: TGTGCCAGCAGCCCGGGGACTAGCCCTCGTCACAATGAGCAGTTCTTC. Full variable domain (missing parts from reference TRBV7-8 and TRBJ2-1): GAGVSQSPRYKVAKRGQDVALRCDPISGHVSLFWYQQALGQGPEFLTYFQNEAQLDKSGLPSDRFFAERPEGSVSTLKIQRTQQEDSAVYLCASSPGTSPRHNEQFFGPGTRLTVL.

This sequence joins TRBV5-6 and TRBJ2-3; the D gene is possibly TRBD2 (6 bases). Germline lookup yields CDR1 SGHDT and CDR2 YYEEEE. The length of the CDR3 is 15 residues. V was pared by 5 bases and J by 2 bases, with 15 bases between. The CDR3 sequence: CASRNSWGDTDTQYF. DNA of the CDR3: TGTGCCAGCAGAAACTCCTGGGGGGACACAGATACGCAGTATTTT.

The sample holds a few counts of this clone. The rearrangement uses TRBV29-1 and TRBJ2-1; 7 bases are shared with TRBD1. V lost 8 bases to trimming and J lost 6 bases; unmatched junction nucleotides: 4. Per germline, CDR1 SQVTM and CDR2 ANQGSEA. The CDR3 sequence is 11 residues long. CDR3 in DNA: TGCAGCTCCCACAGGGGCAATGAGCAGTTCTTC. Its protein is CSSHRGNEQFF.

This clone was counted between two and nine times. V usage is TRBV4-1 and J usage is TRBJ1-5; D uncertain. From germline, CDR1 is MGHRA and CDR2 YSYEKL. The V and J ends lost 0 bases and 1 base respectively, with 16 bases between them. This CDR3 region has 18 residues. For the CDR3, the DNA is TGCGCCAGCAGCCAAGAATCTGGACGGACGGGAAGCAATCAGCCCCAGCATTTT. It encodes CASSQESGRTGSNQPQHF.

This clone was counted between two and nine times. The chain joins TRBV2 to TRBJ1-1, with TRBD1 matching 8 bases. This CDR3 comprises 15 residues. The ends lost 5 bases at V and 4 bases at J; junction bases unmatched: 9. The germline gives CDR1 SNHLY, CDR2 FYNNEI. CDR3 sequence (DNA): TGTGCCAGCAGTCCTCGTAGGACAGGGCTCACTGAAGCTTTCTTT. Its protein is CASSPRRTGLTEAFF.

This clone came up many times. This sequence joins TRBV7-9 and TRBJ1-3; unclear D gene. The germline V and J ends were trimmed by 4 bases and 0 bases, with 13 bases remaining between them. Germline V lookup: CDR1 SEHNR, CDR2 FQNEAQ (reference sequence). CDR3 size: 16 residues. This CDR3 reads CASSSQRIVSGNTIYF. The CDR3 DNA sequence: TGTGCCAGCAGCTCCCAACGGATTGTCTCTGGAAACACCATATATTTT. Drawing the rest from reference TRBV7-9 and TRBJ1-3, the complete variable domain is DTGVSQNPRHKITKRGQNVTFRCDPISEHNRLYWYRQTLGQGPEFLTYFQNEAQLEKSRLLSDRFSAERPKGSFSTLEIQRTEQGDSAMYLCASSSQRIVSGNTIYFGEGSWLTVV.

Only a few counts were recorded for this clone. This chain uses TRBV2 with TRBJ2-2, with 10 bases that match TRBD2. In germline, CDR1 is SNHLY, CDR2 FYNNEI. V shed 7 bases and J 4 bases; nucleotides not matched to a gene: 9. The CDR3 totals 16 residues. CDR3 nucleotide sequence: TGTGCCAGCACTAGCGGGGGCCAACGGGGCACCGGGGAGCTGTTTTTT. Translated: CASTSGGQRGTGELFF.

This clone was seen only a few times. The genes are TRBV10-3 and TRBJ2-1; 10 bases match TRBD2. With 6 bases clipped from V and 5 bases from J, the junction kept 10 bases outside the gene matches. Germline V gives CDR1 ENHRY, CDR2 SYGVKD. CDR3 length: 16 residues. Here the CDR3 reads CAISRGTSGVNNEQFF. The CDR3 DNA reads as TGTGCCATCAGCCGCGGCACTAGCGGGGTAAACAATGAGCAGTTCTTC.